The 24 T cell receptor beta chains in this list originate from one sample, sequenced in a study of blood T cell repertoires in COVID-19. Sequencing used immunoSEQ multiplex PCR; TCRdb keeps in-frame clones, though not all of them. The sample holds 90,000 to 120,000 clones, about nine tenths seen once. Material for sequencing was peripheral blood. These receptors all come from a man between 60 and 75 years old with acute or convalescent COVID-19.

V gene TRBV19 combines with J gene TRBJ1-1; D possibly corresponds to TRBD1 (5 bases). The CDR3 loop spans 13 amino acids. Germline V CDR1 and CDR2: LNHDA, SQIVND (reference sequence). The ends were cut back, 11 bases at V and 5 bases at J, with 18 bases in the middle. The CDR3 DNA reads TGTGCCGTCGCTCAAGGGGCTTGGACTGAAGCTTTCTTT. This encodes CAVAQGAWTEAFF.

The chain combines TRBV2 with TRBJ2-7; TRBD1 matches 8 bases. The CDR3 is made up of 14 amino acids. V trimming: 3 bases; J trimming: 4 bases; junction bases outside the gene matches: 5. Germline loops: CDR1 SNHLY, CDR2 FYNNEI. The CDR3 region has the DNA TGTGCCAGCAGTGACCCAGGGGGCTCATACGAGCAGTACGTC. It yields the protein CASSDPGGSYEQYV.

This chain uses TRBV9 with TRBJ1-5, with D uncertain. Germline CDR1 is SGDLS and CDR2 is YYNGEE. V was pared by 5 bases and J by 1 base, with 10 bases between. The CDR3 extends over 14 amino acids. The CDR3 here is CASSGPRSNQPQHF. CDR3 in DNA: TGTGCCAGCAGTGGCCCTAGGAGCAATCAGCCCCAGCATTTT.

J is TRBJ2-1 and V is TRBV7-2; 7 bases line up with TRBD1. The germline CDR1 and CDR2 sequences are SGHTA and FQGNSA. CDR3 size: 12 residues. The trim removed 5 bases at V and 13 bases at J, leaving 8 bases unmatched. This chain's CDR3 is CASSTPGQTQFF. In DNA form, the CDR3 reads TGTGCCAGCAGCACGCCGGGACAGACTCAGTTCTTC.

The chain joins TRBV7-3 to TRBJ2-3, with 8 bases fitting TRBD1. CDR1 and CDR2 from the germline V gene are SGHTA and FQGTGA. V shed 6 bases and J 6 bases; nucleotides not matched to a gene: 14. The CDR3 is made up of 16 amino acids. CDR3 amino acids: CASSQDGTGGLDTQYF. The CDR3 DNA follows: TGTGCCAGCAGTCAGGACGGGACAGGAGGGTTGGATACGCAGTATTTT.

This chain uses TRBV5-1 with TRBJ2-1; 7 bases are shared with TRBD1. Germline V CDR1 and CDR2: SGHRS, YFSETQ. The J segment lost 2 bases and the V segment lost 4 bases, leaving 6 bases of the junction unmatched. The CDR3 runs 15 residues. CDR3 nucleotide sequence: TGCGCCAGCAGCCAAGGACAGGTCCCCTACAATGAGCAGTTCTTC. Translation gives CASSQGQVPYNEQFF.

The gene calls are TRBV6-6 and TRBJ1-4; unclear D gene. The germline V gene encodes CDR1 MNHNY and CDR2 SVGAGI (reference sequence). The CDR3 is 17 amino acids. With 5 bases removed from V and 0 bases from J, the gap between germline ends came to 16 bases. Here the CDR3 reads CASSRLTTGTTNEKLFF. The CDR3 coding sequence is TGTGCCAGCAGTCGTCTCACCACCGGGACAACTAATGAAAAACTGTTTTTT.

As DNA, the CDR3 is TGTGCCAGCACCCCGGGGGAGCAGTACTTC. It encodes CASTPGEQYF. J is TRBJ2-7 and V is TRBV11-3; a weak D match, TRBD2 (5 bases). The CDR3 totals 10 residues. V lost 7 bases to trimming and J lost 7 bases, with 8 bases between them. CDR1 is SGHNT, CDR2 YENEEA, per germline.

The chain employs TRBV7-9 and TRBJ2-2; TRBD1 matches 7 bases. This CDR3 spans 14 amino acids. Trimming removed 7 bases from V and 0 bases from J; junction bases left unmatched: 2. The V gene's germline CDR1 is SEHNR and CDR2 FQNEAQ (reference sequence). In DNA form, the CDR3 reads TGTGCCAGCACGGGACAGTCGAACACCGGGGAGCTGTTTTTT. Translation: CASTGQSNTGELFF.

The chain couples TRBV28 to TRBJ1-5, with D hard to call. This CDR3 contains 12 residues. V lost 2 bases and J lost 5, with 4 bases in between. Germline-derived CDR1 and CDR2 are MDHEN and SYDVKM. The CDR3 DNA reads TGTGCCAGCAGTTTACCGGATCAGCCCCAGCATTTT. Its translation is CASSLPDQPQHF.

The chain carries TRBV5-8 and TRBJ1-1, with 7 nucleotides matching TRBD1. CDR1 SGHTS and CDR2 YDEGEE come from the germline V gene. CDR3 length: 14 amino acids. V was pared by 5 bases and J by 0 bases, with 4 bases of the junction left unmatched. CDR3 sequence: CASRPQGMNTEAFF. CDR3 coding DNA: TGTGCCAGCAGACCACAGGGGATGAACACTGAAGCTTTCTTT.

The V and J genes are TRBV18 and TRBJ1-5, with 10 bases matching TRBD1. V lost 3 bases, J lost 7 bases, and 9 bases stayed unmatched. Germline V gives CDR1 KGHSH, CDR2 LQKENI. The CDR3 is 16 amino acids. The CDR3 coding sequence is TGTGCCAGCTCACCCTCAGGACAGGGGGGAGGACAGCCCCAGCATTTT. Amino acid sequence: CASSPSGQGGGQPQHF.

The CDR3 nucleotides are TGCGCCAGCAGCTTGGGTGCAGGGACTAACTATGGCTACACCTTC. Translating gives CASSLGAGTNYGYTF. The chain is built from TRBV5-1 and TRBJ1-2; tentative D call: TRBD1 (5 bases). This CDR3 has 15 amino acids. V was trimmed by 0 bases and J by 0 bases, leaving 9 bases between them. Germline V gene data show CDR1 as SGHRS and CDR2 as YFSETQ.

The V gene is TRBV27, the J gene TRBJ2-1; the match to TRBD1 covers 7 bases. The germline V gene encodes CDR1 MNHEY and CDR2 SMNVEV (reference sequence). This CDR3 spans 15 amino acids. J lost 6 bases, V lost 6 bases, and 11 bases had no gene match. The CDR3 spells CASSNPGTARNEQFF. The CDR3 bases are TGTGCCAGCAGCAATCCCGGGACAGCCCGCAATGAGCAGTTCTTC.

This chain joins TRBV12-5 and TRBJ1-2; weak D call: TRBD1 (6 bases). Trimming cost V 7 bases and J 1 base, with 19 bases left between them. The germline V gene encodes CDR1 LGHNT and CDR2 FRNRAP. The CDR3 length is 16 residues. The CDR3 loop is CASALGGGALNYGYTF. The CDR3 DNA reads as TGTGCTAGTGCCTTGGGCGGGGGGGCCCTTAACTATGGCTACACCTTC.

The chain combines TRBV27 with TRBJ2-7, with 8 bases lining up with TRBD1. CDR3 size: 16 residues. From germline, CDR1 is MNHEY and CDR2 SMNVEV (reference sequence). V shed 6 bases and J 2 bases; nucleotides not matched to a gene: 12. The CDR3 DNA reads as TGTGCCAGCAGCTTTGGGTGGGGACAGGAGCCCTACGAGCAGTACTTC. Encoded protein: CASSFGWGQEPYEQYF.

The genes are TRBV24-1 and TRBJ2-1; 12 bases align to TRBD2. The junction had 7 bases not matched to a gene; V was cut back by 4 bases and J by 7 bases. Germline V CDR1 and CDR2: KGHDR, SFDVKD. CDR3 length: 16 amino acids. CDR3 coding DNA: TGTGCCACCAGTGACCTGACTAGCGGGAGATTGAATGAGCAGTTCTTC. Residues: CATSDLTSGRLNEQFF.

This clone was seen a few times. The rearrangement uses TRBV30 and TRBJ2-1; TRBD2 might be the D (6 bases). The CDR3 is 13 residues long. With 6 bases removed from V and 0 bases from J, the gap between germline ends came to 9 bases. CDR1 and CDR2 from the germline V gene are GTSNPN and SVGIG (reference sequence). CDR3 bases: TGTGCCTGCGGGAGAAGCTCCTACAATGAGCAGTTCTTC. As protein: CACGRSSYNEQFF.

V and J are TRBV6-5 and TRBJ1-5; TRBD1 agrees at 8 bases. The V segment lost 6 bases and the J segment 5 bases; nucleotides outside the gene matches: 9. The length of the CDR3 is 15 residues. In germline, CDR1 is MNHEY, CDR2 SVGAGI. The CDR3 region is CASSLRDRGDQPQHF. The CDR3 DNA reads TGTGCCAGCAGCCTTCGAGACAGGGGCGATCAGCCCCAGCATTTT.

The chain recombines TRBV28 with TRBJ1-1; D unresolved. Per germline, CDR1 MDHEN and CDR2 SYDVKM. Trimming removed 5 bases at V and 1 base at J, with 8 bases between. The CDR3 has 13 residues. The CDR3 nucleotides are TGTGCCAGCAGTCCGAACAAGAACACTGAAGCTTTCTTT. Amino acid sequence: CASSPNKNTEAFF. The whole variable domain, remainder taken from reference TRBV28 and TRBJ1-1, is DVKVTQSSRYLVKRTGEKVFLECVQDMDHENMFWYRQDPGLGLRLIYFSYDVKMKEKGDIPEGYSVSREKKERFSLILESASTNQTSMYLCASSPNKNTEAFFGQGTRLTVV.

V gene TRBV7-8 combines with J gene TRBJ2-1; TRBD2 aligns across 7 bases. This CDR3 has 14 residues. Unmatched junction bases numbered 6, after V lost 1 base and J lost 9 bases. Germline lookup yields CDR1 SGHVS and CDR2 FQNEAQ. This CDR3 reads CASSLDRREREQFF. Written as DNA, the CDR3 is TGTGCCAGCAGCTTAGATAGGCGGGAGCGTGAGCAGTTCTTC.

The V gene is TRBV10-3, the J gene TRBJ1-5; D remains unclear. The V gene's germline CDR1 is ENHRY and CDR2 SYGVKD. The CDR3 has 14 residues. V was trimmed by 4 bases and J by 4 bases, leaving 11 bases between them. CDR3 sequence: CAISGTGGNQPQHF. CDR3 coding DNA: TGTGCCATCAGTGGCACTGGAGGAAATCAGCCCCAGCATTTT.

The chain links TRBV5-1 to TRBJ2-1; 13 bases map to TRBD2. The CDR3 length is 17 residues. The J segment lost 4 bases and the V segment lost 3 bases, leaving 7 bases of the junction unmatched. Germline CDR1 reads SGHRS; CDR2 reads YFSETQ. CDR3 amino acids: CASSSGLAGKLYNEQFF. CDR3 bases: TGCGCCAGCAGCTCGGGACTAGCGGGGAAACTATACAATGAGCAGTTCTTC.

The chain joins TRBV19 to TRBJ2-3, with D possibly TRBD1 on 6 matching bases. V shed 6 bases and J shed 1 base, with 8 bases lying between them. Looked up from germline, CDR1 is LNHDA and CDR2 is SQIVND (reference sequence). The CDR3 runs to 13 residues. CDR3 in amino acids: CASSTGRTDTQYF. CDR3 nucleotides: TGTGCCAGTAGCACAGGGCGCACAGATACGCAGTATTTT.